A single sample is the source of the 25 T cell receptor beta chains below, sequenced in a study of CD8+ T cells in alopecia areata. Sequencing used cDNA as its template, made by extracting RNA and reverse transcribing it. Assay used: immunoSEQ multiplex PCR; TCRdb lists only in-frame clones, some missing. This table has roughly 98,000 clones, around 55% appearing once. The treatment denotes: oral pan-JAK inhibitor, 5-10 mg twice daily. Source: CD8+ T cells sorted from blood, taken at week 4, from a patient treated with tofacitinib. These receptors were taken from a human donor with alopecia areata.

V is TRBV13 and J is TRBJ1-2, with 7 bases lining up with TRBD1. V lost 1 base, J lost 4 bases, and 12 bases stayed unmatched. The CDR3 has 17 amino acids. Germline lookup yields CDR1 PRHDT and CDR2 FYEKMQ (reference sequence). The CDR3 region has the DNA TGTGCCAGCAGCTTAGATTTAGGACAGGACTATTTCTATGGCTACACCTTC. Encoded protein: CASSLDLGQDYFYGYTF.

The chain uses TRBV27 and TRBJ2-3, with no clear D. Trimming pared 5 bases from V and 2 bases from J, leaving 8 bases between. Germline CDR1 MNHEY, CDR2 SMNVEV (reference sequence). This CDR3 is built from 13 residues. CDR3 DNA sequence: TGTGCCAGCAGTCCGTTTCCCACAGATACGCAGTATTTT. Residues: CASSPFPTDTQYF.

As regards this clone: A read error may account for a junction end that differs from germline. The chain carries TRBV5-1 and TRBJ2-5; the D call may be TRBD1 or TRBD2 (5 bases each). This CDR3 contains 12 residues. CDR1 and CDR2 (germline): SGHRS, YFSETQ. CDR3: CASSLETGPFNF. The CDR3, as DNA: TGCGCCAGCAGCTTGGAGACGGGACCCTTCAACTTC.

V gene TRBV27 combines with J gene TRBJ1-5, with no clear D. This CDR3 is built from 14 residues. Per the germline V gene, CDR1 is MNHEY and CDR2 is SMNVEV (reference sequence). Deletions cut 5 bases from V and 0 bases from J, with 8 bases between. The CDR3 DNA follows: TGTGCCAGCAGTCCCACCGGTAGCAATCAGCCCCAGCATTTT. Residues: CASSPTGSNQPQHF.

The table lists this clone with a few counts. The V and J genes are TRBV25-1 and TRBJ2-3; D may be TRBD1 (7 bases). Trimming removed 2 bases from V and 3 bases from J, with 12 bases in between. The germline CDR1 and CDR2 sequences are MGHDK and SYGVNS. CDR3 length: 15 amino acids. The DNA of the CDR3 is TGTGCCAGCAGTGAACTGGCAGGGGGGACAGATACGCAGTATTTT. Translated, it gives CASSELAGGTDTQYF.

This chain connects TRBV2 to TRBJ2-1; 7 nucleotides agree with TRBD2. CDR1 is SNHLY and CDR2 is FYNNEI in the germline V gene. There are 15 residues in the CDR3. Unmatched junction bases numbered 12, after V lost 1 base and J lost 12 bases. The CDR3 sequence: CASSEGLAEENGQFF. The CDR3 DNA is TGTGCCAGCAGTGAAGGGCTAGCGGAAGAAAACGGGCAGTTCTTC.

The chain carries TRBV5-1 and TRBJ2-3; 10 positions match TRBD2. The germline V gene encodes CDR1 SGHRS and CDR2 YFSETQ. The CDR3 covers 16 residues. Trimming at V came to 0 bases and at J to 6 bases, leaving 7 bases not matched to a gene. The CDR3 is CASSLDLAGGGDTQYF. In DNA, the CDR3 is TGCGCCAGCAGCTTGGATTTAGCGGGAGGTGGTGATACGCAGTATTTT.

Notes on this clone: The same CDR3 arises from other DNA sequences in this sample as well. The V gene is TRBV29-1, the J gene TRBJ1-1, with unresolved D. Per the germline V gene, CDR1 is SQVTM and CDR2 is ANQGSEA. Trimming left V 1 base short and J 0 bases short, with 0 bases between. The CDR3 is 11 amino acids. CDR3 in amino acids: CSVEVNTEAFF. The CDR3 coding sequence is TGCAGCGTTGAAGTGAACACTGAAGCTTTCTTT.

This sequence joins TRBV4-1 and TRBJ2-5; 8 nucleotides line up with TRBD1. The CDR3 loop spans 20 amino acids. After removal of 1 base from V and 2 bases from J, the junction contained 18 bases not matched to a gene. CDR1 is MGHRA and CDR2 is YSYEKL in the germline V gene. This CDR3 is CASSQAPPQGAGGLQETQYF. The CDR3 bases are TGCGCCAGCAGCCAAGCACCACCGCAGGGGGCTGGGGGCCTTCAAGAGACCCAGTACTTC.

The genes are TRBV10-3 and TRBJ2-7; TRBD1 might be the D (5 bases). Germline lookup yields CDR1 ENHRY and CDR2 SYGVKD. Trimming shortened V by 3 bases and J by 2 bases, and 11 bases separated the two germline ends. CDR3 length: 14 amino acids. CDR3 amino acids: CAISETGPAYEQYF. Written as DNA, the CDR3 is TGTGCCATCAGTGAAACAGGACCCGCCTACGAGCAGTACTTC.

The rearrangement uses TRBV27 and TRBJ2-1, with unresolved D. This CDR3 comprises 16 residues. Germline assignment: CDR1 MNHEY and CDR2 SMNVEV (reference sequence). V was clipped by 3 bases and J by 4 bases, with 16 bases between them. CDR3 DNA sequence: TGTGCCAGCAGTTTTTCCACTGGATACCTATACAATGAGCAGTTCTTC. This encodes CASSFSTGYLYNEQFF.

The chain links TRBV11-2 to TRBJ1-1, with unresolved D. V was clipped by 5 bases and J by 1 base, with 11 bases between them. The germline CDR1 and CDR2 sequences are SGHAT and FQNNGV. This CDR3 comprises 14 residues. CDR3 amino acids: CASSLNPTNTEAFF. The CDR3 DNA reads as TGTGCCAGCAGCCTCAATCCGACGAACACTGAAGCTTTCTTT.

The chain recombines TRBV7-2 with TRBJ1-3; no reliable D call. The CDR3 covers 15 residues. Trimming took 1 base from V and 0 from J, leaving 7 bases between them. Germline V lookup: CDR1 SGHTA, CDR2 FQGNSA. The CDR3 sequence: CASSLEGSSGNTIYF. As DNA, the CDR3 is TGTGCCAGCAGCTTAGAAGGGAGCTCTGGAAACACCATATATTTT.

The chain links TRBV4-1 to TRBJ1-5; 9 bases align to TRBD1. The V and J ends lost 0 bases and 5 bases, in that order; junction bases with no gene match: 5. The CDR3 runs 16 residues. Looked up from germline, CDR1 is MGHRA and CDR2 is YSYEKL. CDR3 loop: CASSQDIQGAHQPQHF. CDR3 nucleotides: TGCGCCAGCAGCCAAGATATACAGGGGGCGCATCAGCCCCAGCATTTT.

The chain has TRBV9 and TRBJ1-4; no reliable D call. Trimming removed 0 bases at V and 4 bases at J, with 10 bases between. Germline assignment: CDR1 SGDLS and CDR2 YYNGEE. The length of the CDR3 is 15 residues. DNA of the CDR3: TGTGCCAGCAGCGTAGGGACGGTTCGTAATGAAAAACTGTTTTTT. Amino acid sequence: CASSVGTVRNEKLFF.

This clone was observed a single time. The chain's CDR3 is CASGSTSGINEQFF. The CDR3 DNA reads as TGTGCCAGCGGATCGACTAGCGGTATCAATGAGCAGTTCTTC. The V gene is TRBV9, the J gene TRBJ2-1, with TRBD2 identical over 9 bases. This CDR3 is 14 amino acids long. The ends lost 7 bases at V and 6 bases at J; junction bases unmatched: 8. Germline assignment: CDR1 SGDLS and CDR2 YYNGEE.

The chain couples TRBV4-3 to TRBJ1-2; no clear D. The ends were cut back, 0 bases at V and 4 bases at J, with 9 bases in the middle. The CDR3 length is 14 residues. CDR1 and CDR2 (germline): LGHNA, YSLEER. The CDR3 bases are TGCGCCAGCAGCCAAGACGGCTTTACCTATGGCTACACCTTC. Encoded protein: CASSQDGFTYGYTF.

CDR3: CSVEGGEGKAGLDEQYF. The CDR3 DNA reads as TGCAGCGTTGAAGGCGGAGAGGGCAAGGCAGGCTTGGACGAGCAGTACTTC. The V gene is TRBV29-1, the J gene TRBJ2-7, with D tentatively TRBD2 (5 bases). Trimming took 1 base from V and 5 from J, leaving 24 bases between them. The CDR3 has 17 amino acids. Germline lookup yields CDR1 SQVTM and CDR2 ANQGSEA.

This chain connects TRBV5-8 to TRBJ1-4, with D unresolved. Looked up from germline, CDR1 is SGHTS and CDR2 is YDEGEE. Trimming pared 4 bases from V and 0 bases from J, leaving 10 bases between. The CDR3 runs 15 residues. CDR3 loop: CASSGYRSTNEKLFF. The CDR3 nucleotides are TGTGCCAGCAGCGGATACAGATCAACTAATGAAAAACTGTTTTTT.

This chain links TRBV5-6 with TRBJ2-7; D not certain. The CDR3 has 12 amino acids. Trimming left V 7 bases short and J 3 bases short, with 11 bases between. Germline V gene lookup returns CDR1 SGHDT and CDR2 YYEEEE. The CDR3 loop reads CASGKGYYEQYF. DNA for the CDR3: TGTGCCAGCGGGAAAGGCTACTACGAGCAGTACTTC.

CDR3 residues: CASSFRDRPYEQYF. The CDR3 nucleotides are TGTGCCAGCAGTTTCCGGGACAGGCCCTACGAGCAGTACTTC. The chain recombines TRBV27 with TRBJ2-7; 8 nucleotides align to TRBD1. CDR1 MNHEY and CDR2 SMNVEV come from the germline V gene (reference sequence). This CDR3 has 14 amino acids. V lost 3 bases, J lost 2 bases, and 3 bases stayed unmatched.

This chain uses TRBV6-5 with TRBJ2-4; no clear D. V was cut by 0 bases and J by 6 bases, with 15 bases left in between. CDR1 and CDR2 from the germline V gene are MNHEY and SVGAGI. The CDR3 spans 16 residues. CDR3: CASSYSIVPQANIQYF. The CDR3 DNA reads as TGTGCCAGCAGTTACTCAATCGTTCCGCAGGCAAACATTCAGTACTTC.

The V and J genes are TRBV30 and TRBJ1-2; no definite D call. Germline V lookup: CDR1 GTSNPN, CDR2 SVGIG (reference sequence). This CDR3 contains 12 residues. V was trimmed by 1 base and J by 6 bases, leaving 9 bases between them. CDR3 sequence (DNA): TGTGCCTGGAGTGAGGCTGGGGATGGCTACACCTTC. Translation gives CAWSEAGDGYTF.

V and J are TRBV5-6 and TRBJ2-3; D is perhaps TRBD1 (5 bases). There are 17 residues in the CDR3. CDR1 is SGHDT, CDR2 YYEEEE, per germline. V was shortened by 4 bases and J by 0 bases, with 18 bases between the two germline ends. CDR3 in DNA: TGTGCCAGCAGCCTTCTTGGGGCCTGGGCTAGCACAGATACGCAGTATTTT. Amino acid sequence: CASSLLGAWASTDTQYF.

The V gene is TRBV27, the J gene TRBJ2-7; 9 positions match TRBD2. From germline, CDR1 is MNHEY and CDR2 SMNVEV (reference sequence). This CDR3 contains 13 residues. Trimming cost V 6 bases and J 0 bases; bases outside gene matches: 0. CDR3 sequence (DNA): TGTGCCAGCAGGGGACTAGCCTCCTACGAGCAGTACTTC. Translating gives CASRGLASYEQYF.